These T cell receptor beta chains were read from a single sample in a study of regulatory T cells. Using immunoSEQ multiplex PCR, the repertoire was profiled, and TCRdb retains in-frame clones only, with some absent. Here the sample spans tens of thousands of clones, 70% to 90% being singletons. Sequenced input: conventional CD4+ T cells sorted from blood. The receptors were gathered from a person in their late teens or twenties with CD3G deficiency. The CDR3 runs from the conserved cysteine through the conserved F or W. The D gene is left open where the match is weak. Rows may omit the clone size; those that give it use once, few, many or a size class.

v_gene: TRBV7-2; abundance: -; d_gene: -; j_gene: TRBJ2-7; CDR3aa: CASSLLQGGLNEQYF; CDR3nt: TGTGCCAGCAGCTTACTTCAGGGGGGGTTGAATGAGCAGTACTTC
v_gene: TRBV28; abundance: -; d_gene: TRBD1; j_gene: TRBJ2-7; CDR3aa: CASSLGQGAREQYF; CDR3nt: TGTGCCAGCAGTCTGGGACAGGGGGCAAGGGAGCAGTACTTC
v_gene: TRBV5-1; abundance: -; d_gene: -; j_gene: TRBJ2-7; CDR3aa: CASSPSTGLEQYF; CDR3nt: TGCGCCAGCAGCCCCTCAACAGGGCTGGAGCAGTACTTC
v_gene: TRBV19; abundance: -; d_gene: -; j_gene: TRBJ2-1; CDR3aa: CASLGGRGEQFF; CDR3nt: TGTGCCAGTCTCGGCGGGCGGGGAGAGCAGTTCTTC
v_gene: TRBV18; abundance: -; d_gene: -; j_gene: TRBJ2-1; CDR3aa: CASSPAGHEQFF; CDR3nt: TGTGCCAGCTCACCAGCAGGACATGAGCAGTTCTTC
v_gene: TRBV5-8; abundance: -; d_gene: -; j_gene: TRBJ2-3; CDR3aa: CASSFSHTQYF; CDR3nt: TGTGCCAGCAGCTTTTCCCATACGCAGTATTTT
v_gene: TRBV6-5; abundance: -; d_gene: TRBD2; j_gene: TRBJ2-3; CDR3aa: CASSGGGLRTQYF; CDR3nt: TGTGCCAGCAGCGGGGGGGGCCTAAGGACGCAGTATTTT
v_gene: TRBV7-9; abundance: -; d_gene: -; j_gene: TRBJ2-1; CDR3aa: CASSLALGGEQFF; CDR3nt: TGTGCCAGCAGCTTAGCGCTTGGGGGTGAGCAGTTCTTC
v_gene: TRBV28; abundance: -; d_gene: -; j_gene: TRBJ1-6; CDR3aa: CASTGGASYNSPLHF; CDR3nt: TGTGCCAGCACGGGGGGGGCGTCCTATAATTCACCCCTCCACTTT
v_gene: TRBV28; abundance: -; d_gene: -; j_gene: TRBJ1-1; CDR3aa: CASSFIRTNTEAFF; CDR3nt: TGTGCCAGCAGTTTTATCAGGACGAACACTGAAGCTTTCTTT
v_gene: TRBV5-1; abundance: -; d_gene: -; j_gene: TRBJ2-3; CDR3aa: CASSLGLDSTDTQYF; CDR3nt: TGCGCCAGCAGCTTGGGACTAGATAGCACAGATACGCAGTATTTT
v_gene: TRBV7-9; abundance: -; d_gene: -; j_gene: TRBJ2-1; CDR3aa: CASSLEGRGRQFF; CDR3nt: TGTGCCAGCAGCTTAGAGGGCAGGGGTCGGCAGTTCTTC
v_gene: TRBV11-3; abundance: -; d_gene: TRBD1; j_gene: TRBJ1-1; CDR3aa: CASSSRQGGTEAFF; CDR3nt: TGTGCCAGCAGCTCAAGACAGGGAGGCACTGAAGCTTTCTTT
v_gene: TRBV5-1; abundance: -; d_gene: TRBD1; j_gene: TRBJ2-4; CDR3aa: CASSLGQGAGIQYF; CDR3nt: TGCGCCAGCAGCTTGGGACAGGGGGCAGGCATTCAGTACTTC
v_gene: TRBV7-2; abundance: -; d_gene: -; j_gene: TRBJ2-1; CDR3aa: CASSFTQGKGEQFF; CDR3nt: TGTGCCAGCAGCTTCACACAGGGAAAGGGAGAGCAGTTCTTC
v_gene: TRBV6-5; abundance: few; d_gene: -; j_gene: TRBJ1-6; CDR3aa: CASSRGGGSPLHF; CDR3nt: TGTGCCAGCAGTCGAGGGGGTGGTTCACCCCTCCACTTT
v_gene: TRBV7-8; abundance: -; d_gene: TRBD1; j_gene: TRBJ2-1; CDR3aa: CASSRDRESSEQFF; CDR3nt: TGTGCCAGCAGCCGGGACAGGGAGTCCAGTGAGCAGTTCTTC
v_gene: TRBV7-9; abundance: -; d_gene: TRBD1; j_gene: TRBJ1-2; CDR3aa: CASSLTGVDYGYTF; CDR3nt: TGTGCCAGCAGCCTGACAGGGGTTGACTATGGCTACACCTTC
v_gene: TRBV28; abundance: -; d_gene: TRBD2; j_gene: TRBJ2-4; CDR3aa: CASSTVSGGLAKNIQYF; CDR3nt: TGTGCCAGCTCTACCGTTAGCGGGGGATTAGCCAAAAACATTCAGTACTTC
v_gene: TRBV28; abundance: -; d_gene: -; j_gene: TRBJ2-1; CDR3aa: CASSRGGGSYNEQFF; CDR3nt: TGTGCCAGCAGTAGGGGAGGGGGCTCCTACAATGAGCAGTTCTTC
v_gene: TRBV28; abundance: few; d_gene: TRBD1; j_gene: TRBJ2-7; CDR3aa: CASSRTGGSYEQYF; CDR3nt: TGTGCCAGCAGTCGTACAGGGGGGTCCTACGAGCAGTACTTC
v_gene: TRBV6-1; abundance: -; d_gene: -; j_gene: TRBJ1-2; CDR3aa: CASRRTANYGYTF; CDR3nt: TGTGCCAGTCGACGGACAGCTAACTATGGCTACACCTTC
v_gene: TRBV28; abundance: -; d_gene: TRBD2; j_gene: TRBJ2-1; CDR3aa: CASSFNGRWTYNEQFF; CDR3nt: TGTGCCAGCAGTTTCAACGGGAGGTGGACCTACAATGAGCAGTTCTTC
v_gene: TRBV6-6; abundance: -; d_gene: TRBD1; j_gene: TRBJ1-1; CDR3aa: CATGQVNTEAFF; CDR3nt: TGTGCCACAGGACAGGTGAACACTGAAGCTTTCTTT
v_gene: TRBV28; abundance: -; d_gene: -; j_gene: TRBJ1-2; CDR3aa: CASSFRDGYTF; CDR3nt: TGTGCCAGCAGTTTCAGGGATGGCTACACCTTC
v_gene: TRBV28; abundance: few; d_gene: -; j_gene: TRBJ2-2; CDR3aa: CASRRQRISGELFF; CDR3nt: TGTGCCAGCAGAAGGCAAAGGATCTCCGGGGAGCTGTTTTTT
v_gene: TRBV10-3; abundance: once; d_gene: -; j_gene: TRBJ1-1; CDR3aa: CAIRARAELAEAFF; CDR3nt: TGTGCCATCCGGGCAAGGGCTGAACTGGCTGAAGCTTTCTTT
v_gene: TRBV6-1; abundance: -; d_gene: -; j_gene: TRBJ1-2; CDR3aa: CASSEGPYGYTF; CDR3nt: TGTGCCAGCAGTGAAGGGCCTTATGGCTACACCTTC
v_gene: TRBV5-1; abundance: -; d_gene: TRBD1; j_gene: TRBJ2-7; CDR3aa: CASSLGTGISYEQYF; CDR3nt: TGCGCCAGCAGCTTGGGGACAGGAATCTCCTACGAGCAGTACTTC
v_gene: TRBV6-1; abundance: -; d_gene: TRBD1; j_gene: TRBJ2-6; CDR3aa: CASRTGGSGANVLTF; CDR3nt: TGTGCCTCTCGGACAGGGGGCTCTGGGGCCAACGTCCTGACTTTC
v_gene: TRBV10-2; abundance: -; d_gene: TRBD2; j_gene: TRBJ2-7; CDR3aa: CASSESQLADKYEQYF; CDR3nt: TGCGCCAGCAGTGAGTCGCAGCTAGCGGATAAGTACGAGCAGTACTTC
v_gene: TRBV5-1; abundance: -; d_gene: -; j_gene: TRBJ2-7; CDR3aa: CASSFAPGSSYEQYF; CDR3nt: TGCGCCAGCAGCTTTGCCCCCGGGTCATCCTACGAGCAGTACTTC
v_gene: TRBV5-1; abundance: -; d_gene: -; j_gene: TRBJ2-3; CDR3aa: CASSLGGTDTQYF; CDR3nt: TGCGCCAGCAGCTTGGGAGGCACAGATACGCAGTATTTT
v_gene: TRBV5-1; abundance: once; d_gene: TRBD1; j_gene: TRBJ2-1; CDR3aa: CASSSDGQGAREQFF; CDR3nt: TGCGCCAGCAGCTCGGATGGACAGGGGGCGCGTGAGCAGTTCTTC
v_gene: TRBV19; abundance: -; d_gene: -; j_gene: TRBJ2-3; CDR3aa: CASSTGLSTDTQYF; CDR3nt: TGTGCCAGTAGCACGGGACTCAGCACAGATACGCAGTATTTT
v_gene: TRBV5-4; abundance: once; d_gene: -; j_gene: TRBJ2-5; CDR3aa: CASSLGGQGETQYF; CDR3nt: TGTGCCAGCAGTCTAGGCGGGCAGGGTGAGACCCAGTACTTC
v_gene: TRBV6-1; abundance: -; d_gene: -; j_gene: TRBJ2-5; CDR3aa: CASSDPGGGKTQYF; CDR3nt: TGTGCCAGCAGTGACCCAGGGGGAGGGAAGACCCAGTACTTC
v_gene: TRBV6-5; abundance: -; d_gene: -; j_gene: TRBJ2-6; CDR3aa: CASSFTDSSVLTF; CDR3nt: TGTGCCAGCAGTTTCACGGACAGCTCCGTCCTGACTTTC
v_gene: TRBV7-8; abundance: -; d_gene: -; j_gene: TRBJ2-1; CDR3aa: CASSSRRVSNEQFF; CDR3nt: TGTGCCAGCAGCTCCCGGAGGGTGAGCAATGAGCAGTTCTTC
v_gene: TRBV10-3; abundance: -; d_gene: -; j_gene: TRBJ2-7; CDR3aa: CAISDSRGVGEQYF; CDR3nt: TGTGCCATCAGTGATTCCCGGGGCGTGGGCGAGCAGTACTTC
v_gene: TRBV6-1; abundance: -; d_gene: TRBD1; j_gene: TRBJ1-2; CDR3aa: CASRSDRPYGYTF; CDR3nt: TGTGCCAGCAGGTCGGACAGGCCCTATGGCTACACCTTC
v_gene: TRBV28; abundance: -; d_gene: -; j_gene: TRBJ1-2; CDR3aa: CATLGGSLTF; CDR3nt: TGTGCTACTCTGGGTGGCTCACTCACCTTC
v_gene: TRBV5-1; abundance: -; d_gene: TRBD2; j_gene: TRBJ2-1; CDR3aa: CASSPGLAEALRFF; CDR3nt: TGCGCCAGCAGCCCAGGACTAGCGGAGGCCTTACGGTTCTTC
v_gene: TRBV28; abundance: -; d_gene: -; j_gene: TRBJ2-5; CDR3aa: CASSRLGGGETQYF; CDR3nt: TGTGCCAGCAGTCGCCTCGGGGGTGGAGAGACCCAGTACTTC
v_gene: TRBV28; abundance: -; d_gene: TRBD2; j_gene: TRBJ2-2; CDR3aa: CATSGTSGRIGELFF; CDR3nt: TGTGCCACCTCCGGGACTAGCGGGAGAATCGGGGAGCTGTTTTTT
v_gene: TRBV6-1; abundance: -; d_gene: -; j_gene: TRBJ2-7; CDR3aa: CASSAVGAVGSGVAYEQYF; CDR3nt: TGTGCCAGCAGTGCGGTAGGCGCAGTGGGGAGTGGGGTTGCCTACGAGCAGTACTTC
v_gene: TRBV7-9; abundance: -; d_gene: -; j_gene: TRBJ2-1; CDR3aa: CASSLVGGEQFF; CDR3nt: TGTGCCAGCAGCTTAGTTGGAGGTGAGCAGTTCTTC
v_gene: TRBV6-6; abundance: -; d_gene: -; j_gene: TRBJ2-1; CDR3aa: CASSKPGPLLHNEQFF; CDR3nt: TGTGCCAGCAGCAAGCCCGGCCCGCTCCTTCACAATGAGCAGTTCTTC
v_gene: TRBV5-1; abundance: -; d_gene: TRBD1; j_gene: TRBJ2-1; CDR3aa: CASGRQGLGNEQFF; CDR3nt: TGCGCCAGCGGCCGACAGGGGCTAGGGAATGAGCAGTTCTTC
v_gene: TRBV6-1; abundance: -; d_gene: TRBD1; j_gene: TRBJ1-2; CDR3aa: CASTRWTGSKYTF; CDR3nt: TGTGCCAGCACCCGATGGACAGGGTCGAAATACACCTTC
v_gene: TRBV5-1; abundance: -; d_gene: TRBD2; j_gene: TRBJ2-1; CDR3aa: CASSPFGTSGRPHEQFF; CDR3nt: TGCGCCAGCAGCCCATTCGGGACTAGCGGGAGGCCCCATGAGCAGTTCTTC
v_gene: TRBV7-2; abundance: -; d_gene: -; j_gene: TRBJ1-3; CDR3aa: CASSPGLIPTDTGNTIYF; CDR3nt: TGTGCCAGCAGCCCGGGCCTTATTCCCACCGACACTGGAAACACCATATATTTT
v_gene: TRBV5-1; abundance: -; d_gene: TRBD1; j_gene: TRBJ2-1; CDR3aa: CASSLTTGAHNEQFF; CDR3nt: TGCGCCAGCAGCCTTACGACAGGGGCACACAATGAGCAGTTCTTC
v_gene: TRBV6-1; abundance: -; d_gene: -; j_gene: TRBJ2-7; CDR3aa: CASTLSGREYEQYF; CDR3nt: TGTGCCAGCACTTTATCGGGCAGGGAATACGAGCAGTACTTC
v_gene: TRBV28; abundance: -; d_gene: -; j_gene: TRBJ2-2; CDR3aa: CASSLLSTGELFF; CDR3nt: TGTGCCAGCAGTTTATTGAGCACCGGGGAGCTGTTTTTT